Below are 29 T cell receptor beta chains sequenced from a single sample in a study of Graves' ophthalmopathy and Graves' hyperthyroidism. For repertoire sequencing, the TCR beta CDR3 regions were amplified from RNA transcripts. First-round RT-PCR with HTBI primers preceded a second-round multiplex PCR. TCRdb redid the calling of the multiplex PCR reads with MiXCR, one entry per CDR3 protein. This sample has 350,000 to 450,000 distinct CDR3 sequences; more than 20% occur once, and the top ten carry roughly 3%. Source material: peripheral blood. The source is a woman younger than 35 with stable Graves' hyperthyroidism.

This clonotype has just one count. This may arise from a read error, as a much more abundant clone is one base away. The rearrangement links TRBV30 to TRBJ1-2; no firm D call. The CDR3 length is 11 residues. Germline V gene lookup returns CDR1 GTSNPN and CDR2 SVGIG (reference sequence). The V gene lost 5 bases and the J gene lost 8 bases, with 12 bases spanning the gap. The CDR3 sequence: CAWGRRRGYTF. In nucleotides, the CDR3 is TGTGCCTGGGGACGTCGAAGGGGCTACACCTTC.

There are many counts of this clonotype. The chain uses TRBV7-2 and TRBJ2-2; tentative D call: TRBD1 (6 bases). Trimming cost V 5 bases and J 7 bases, with 14 bases left between them. Germline CDR1 SGHTA, CDR2 FQGNSA. This CDR3 spans 14 amino acids. CDR3 amino acids: CASSRQERVGELFF. In DNA, the CDR3 is TGTGCCAGCAGCCGACAGGAAAGGGTCGGGGAGCTGTTTTTT.

The chain links TRBV6-5 to TRBJ1-2; 8 nucleotides agree with TRBD1. Germline V gene lookup returns CDR1 MNHEY and CDR2 SVGAGI. J was trimmed by 3 bases and V by 5 bases; bases with no gene match: 8. The CDR3 consists of 15 residues. The CDR3 DNA sequence: TGTGCCAGCAGTCAATCGACAGGGGCGGACTATGGCTACACCTTC. Translating gives CASSQSTGADYGYTF.

This chain joins TRBV30 and TRBJ1-2, with D unclear. The CDR3 spans 13 residues. Trimming took 0 bases from V and 8 from J, leaving 13 bases between them. CDR1 and CDR2 (germline): GTSNPN, SVGIG (reference sequence). The CDR3 DNA reads TGTGCCTGGAGTGTAGGACTGCTAGGAGGCTACACCTTC. Protein product: CAWSVGLLGGYTF.

The J gene is TRBJ2-7, the V gene TRBV2; 8 nucleotides line up with TRBD2. Germline V CDR1 and CDR2: SNHLY, FYNNEI. This CDR3 has 13 amino acids. Unmatched junction bases numbered 6, after V lost 7 bases and J lost 4 bases. DNA of the CDR3: TGTGCCAGCACCCCCCCGGGGGGGTACGAGCAGTACTTC. Amino acid sequence: CASTPPGGYEQYF.

The CDR3 nucleotides read TGTGCCACCAGCAGCAGGACTGAAGCTTTCTTT. Translated, it gives CATSSRTEAFF. The chain has TRBV15 and TRBJ1-1; D remains ambiguous. Germline assignment: CDR1 LNHNV and CDR2 YYDKDF (reference sequence). The ends were cut back, 3 bases at V and 5 bases at J, with 4 bases in the middle. The CDR3 totals 11 residues.

V usage is TRBV11-1 and J usage is TRBJ2-7; D unclear. Trimming pared 6 bases from V and 4 bases from J, leaving 10 bases between. Germline lookup yields CDR1 SGHAT and CDR2 FQDESV (reference sequence). This CDR3 spans 12 amino acids. This CDR3 reads CASSVERYEQYF. CDR3 DNA: TGTGCCAGCAGTGTTGAGAGGTACGAGCAGTACTTC.

This clonotype was seen ten or more times. The chain is built from TRBV27 and TRBJ2-5, with D tentatively TRBD2 (6 bases). Trimming took off 0 bases at V and 5 bases at J, with 7 bases between the two ends. Germline CDR1 reads MNHEY; CDR2 reads SMNVEV (reference sequence). CDR3 size: 13 residues. The CDR3 sequence: CASSLSRGETQYF. CDR3 coding DNA: TGTGCCAGCAGTTTATCCCGGGGGGAGACCCAGTACTTC.

A few counts support this clonotype. The rearrangement uses TRBV29-1 and TRBJ1-2; the D gene is possibly TRBD1 (6 bases). The CDR3 totals 12 residues. Germline V gene sequence: CDR1 SQVTM, CDR2 ANQGSEA. Trimming removed 4 bases from V and 8 bases from J, with 14 bases in between. CDR3 loop: CSVGGAWGGYTF. CDR3 DNA: TGCAGCGTTGGGGGGGCTTGGGGCGGCTACACCTTC.

This clonotype was counted at least ten times. The genes are TRBV7-9 and TRBJ2-5, with 9 bases matching TRBD2. The ends lost 1 base at V and 5 bases at J; junction bases unmatched: 8. The CDR3 has 16 residues. Germline V lookup: CDR1 SEHNR, CDR2 FQNEAQ (reference sequence). CDR3 sequence reads: CASSLVSGRVYETQYF. The CDR3 DNA is TGTGCCAGCAGCTTAGTTAGCGGGAGAGTTTATGAGACCCAGTACTTC.

This clonotype has at least ten counts. This chain connects TRBV29-1 to TRBJ1-1; 8 nucleotides line up with TRBD1. The germline gives CDR1 SQVTM, CDR2 ANQGSEA. V shed 6 bases and J 1 base; nucleotides not matched to a gene: 4. The CDR3 is 13 amino acids. The CDR3 DNA reads as TGCAGCGTGGAGGGACAGGCGAACACTGAAGCTTTCTTT. Translating gives CSVEGQANTEAFF.

This clonotype was counted a few times. This rearrangement joins TRBV24-1 to TRBJ2-5, with D perhaps matching TRBD2 (5 bases). The V and J ends lost 3 bases and 7 bases respectively, with 8 bases between them. Germline V gives CDR1 KGHDR, CDR2 SFDVKD. CDR3 length: 12 residues. In nucleotides, the CDR3 is TGTGCCACCAGTGATGACGCGGGGACCCAGTACTTC. Its translation: CATSDDAGTQYF.

This clonotype was observed many times. This chain links TRBV6-2 or TRBV6-3 with TRBJ1-1, with D unresolved. The V end lost 5 bases, the J end lost 11 bases, and 15 bases lay between the germline ends. The V gene's germline CDR1 is MNHEY and CDR2 SVGEGT. The CDR3 covers 12 residues. The DNA of the CDR3 is TGTGCCAGCAGTCGGTTGGCCAACGTCGCTTTCTTT. Translating it yields CASSRLANVAFF.

This clonotype was counted many times. The rearrangement joins TRBV6-5 to TRBJ1-1; a weak D match, TRBD1 (6 bases). V lost 7 bases, J lost 6 bases, and 15 bases lay in between. This CDR3 comprises 13 residues. Germline V lookup: CDR1 MNHEY, CDR2 SVGAGI. CDR3 region: CASNHRERAEAFF. The DNA for the CDR3 is TGTGCCAGCAATCACAGGGAGAGAGCTGAAGCTTTCTTT.

The chain couples TRBV10-3 to TRBJ1-1, with TRBD1 matching over 8 bases. Germline-derived CDR1 and CDR2 are ENHRY and SYGVKD. V lost 6 bases to trimming and J lost 10 bases; unmatched junction nucleotides: 10. This CDR3 has 13 residues. The CDR3 sequence is CAIRPQGAESAFF. As DNA, the CDR3 is TGTGCCATCAGGCCCCAGGGGGCTGAATCAGCTTTCTTT.

This clonotype was detected many times. The genes are TRBV6-1 and TRBJ2-2; 10 positions match TRBD1. The ends lost 5 bases at V and 5 bases at J; junction bases unmatched: 5. CDR1 is MNHNS and CDR2 is SASEGT in the germline V gene. The CDR3 length is 15 residues. For the CDR3, the DNA is TGTGCCAGCAGTCCCCGGGACAGGGGAACCGGGGAGCTGTTTTTT. Its protein is CASSPRDRGTGELFF.

This clonotype was observed many times. V usage is TRBV7-9 and J usage is TRBJ2-7, with 10 bases aligning to TRBD1. CDR1 and CDR2 (germline): SEHNR, FQNEAQ (reference sequence). Trimming at V came to 4 bases and at J to 1 base, leaving 4 bases not matched to a gene. The CDR3 covers 15 residues. The CDR3 is CASSSGTGVSYEQYF. The CDR3 DNA follows: TGTGCCAGCAGCTCAGGGACAGGGGTTTCCTACGAGCAGTACTTC. Variable domain in full (rest from reference TRBV7-9 and TRBJ2-7): DTGVSQNPRHKITKRGQNVTFRCDPISEHNRLYWYRQTLGQGPEFLTYFQNEAQLEKSRLLSDRFSAERPKGSFSTLEIQRTEQGDSAMYLCASSSGTGVSYEQYFGPGTRLTVT.

The CDR3 region is CAISEGGGSSNQPQHF. Here the CDR3 DNA reads TGTGCCATCAGTGAAGGTGGAGGGTCTAGCAATCAGCCCCAGCATTTT. The chain couples TRBV10-3 to TRBJ1-5; D remains unclear. The CDR3 totals 16 residues. Germline loops: CDR1 ENHRY, CDR2 SYGVKD. The V and J ends lost 3 bases and 0 bases respectively, with 12 bases between them.

In regard to this clonotype: One end of the junction varies from germline; a read error may be responsible. The CDR3 nucleotides are TGTGCCGGCAGCTTATCCCTGAACACTGAAGCTTTCTTT. As protein: CAGSLSLNTEAFF. The chain carries TRBV11-2 and TRBJ1-1; unclear D gene. Germline V gives CDR1 SGHAT, CDR2 FQNNGV. The CDR3 covers 13 residues.

This clonotype was detected many times. The rearrangement uses TRBV7-2 and TRBJ2-5; the match to TRBD2 covers 11 bases. Germline trimming cut 4 bases from V and 2 bases from J; bases unmatched to any gene: 6. This CDR3 is built from 16 residues. Germline CDR1 is SGHTA and CDR2 is FQGNSA. The CDR3 loop reads CASSYRTSGLQETQYF. CDR3 DNA: TGTGCCAGCAGCTACAGGACTAGCGGGCTGCAAGAGACCCAGTACTTC.

This clonotype was counted many times. This chain connects TRBV20-1 to TRBJ2-5; 9 bases fit TRBD2. V lost 6 bases to trimming and J lost 1 base; unmatched junction nucleotides: 15. CDR1 and CDR2 (germline): DFQATT, SNEGSKA (reference sequence). This CDR3 is 17 amino acids long. For the CDR3, the DNA is TGCAGTGCCAATAGCGGGAGCGGGTCGGTAATCCAAGAGACCCAGTACTTC. This gives the protein CSANSGSGSVIQETQYF.

In the case of this clonotype: This may come from a read error, since a much larger clone is one base off. The chain is built from TRBV20-1 and TRBJ2-7, with D perhaps matching TRBD1 or TRBD2 (6 bases each). CDR1 and CDR2 (germline): DFQATT, SNEGSKA (reference sequence). This CDR3 is built from 15 residues. Trimming stripped 8 bases from V and 0 bases from J, with 20 bases between. CDR3 loop: CSTFLGGTNSYEQYF. DNA for the CDR3: TGCAGTACCTTCCTAGGGGGGACGAACTCCTACGAGCAGTACTTC.

At least ten counts were recorded for this clonotype. V is TRBV24-1 and J is TRBJ2-7; a possible D gene is TRBD2 (5 bases). CDR3 size: 13 residues. Germline CDR1 KGHDR, CDR2 SFDVKD. Trimming removed 5 bases from V and 5 bases from J, with 12 bases in between. The CDR3 loop reads CATSAAGLDEQYF. The CDR3 DNA reads as TGTGCCACCAGTGCGGCGGGTTTAGACGAGCAGTACTTC.

This clonotype was seen only a few times. The V and J genes are TRBV2 and TRBJ2-1; possible D gene TRBD2, 7 bases. Trimming pared 10 bases from V and 8 bases from J, leaving 24 bases between. CDR1 is SNHLY, CDR2 FYNNEI, per germline. The CDR3 length is 15 residues. The CDR3 is CATSGGRERFDEQFF. In DNA form, the CDR3 reads TGTGCCACCTCTGGGGGGCGGGAGCGGTTCGATGAGCAGTTCTTC.

The sample holds many counts of this clonotype. This chain links TRBV12-3 or TRBV12-4 with TRBJ1-1; weak D call: TRBD1 (6 bases). The V end lost 6 bases, the J end lost 3 bases, and 14 bases lay between the germline ends. The CDR3 is 14 residues long. CDR3 in DNA: TGTGCCAGCAGCAGGGGCGGTCGGGACACTGAAGCTTTCTTT. It translates to CASSRGGRDTEAFF.

This chain links TRBV7-2 with TRBJ2-5; tentative D call: TRBD1 (5 bases). The CDR3 spans 14 residues. The germline V gene encodes CDR1 SGHTA and CDR2 FQGNSA. The ends were cut back, 7 bases at V and 5 bases at J, with 17 bases in the middle. Here the CDR3 reads CASTLAGRAETQYF. The CDR3 nucleotides read TGTGCCAGCACTTTGGCCGGCAGGGCCGAGACCCAGTACTTC.

This clonotype came up many times. J is TRBJ1-5 and V is TRBV20-1; TRBD1 aligns across 7 bases. The germline gives CDR1 DFQATT, CDR2 SNEGSKA (reference sequence). The CDR3 spans 18 residues. Unmatched junction bases numbered 18, after V lost 1 base and J lost 6 bases. This CDR3 reads CSARAAAQGGAIGQPQHF. As DNA, the CDR3 is TGCAGTGCTAGAGCCGCGGCCCAGGGGGGGGCGATCGGTCAGCCCCAGCATTTT.

This clonotype was counted many times. The genes are TRBV2 and TRBJ2-7, with TRBD1 matching over 8 bases. This CDR3 is built from 15 residues. With V trimmed by 6 bases and J by 3 bases, 10 bases remained unmatched. Germline CDR1 SNHLY, CDR2 FYNNEI. The CDR3 bases are TGTGCCAGCAGCGAAATGGGACAGGAGTACTACGAGCAGTACTTC. Its protein product is CASSEMGQEYYEQYF.

This clonotype showed up just once. CDR3 amino acids: CASSFGREGEQYF. The CDR3 coding sequence is TGTGCCAGCAGCTTTGGACGGGAAGGCGAGCAGTACTTC. The rearrangement joins TRBV7-8 to TRBJ2-7, with D tentatively TRBD2 (5 bases). Germline CDR1 is SGHVS and CDR2 is FQNEAQ. Between the trimmed V and J ends, which lost 3 bases and 6 bases, there was a span of 12 bases. CDR3 length equals 13 residues.